This T cell receptor beta chain comes out of a study of cytomegalovirus exposure and HLA in healthy donors. Study-level points and caveats: Earlier results showed most TCR beta V segments being productive about 87% or about 30% of the time.

Comments on this clone: Its antigen is not known.

PCR used 60 Vbeta primers and 13 Jbeta primers. TCRdb's table, derived via immunoSEQ multiplex PCR, lists solely in-frame clones and lacks some. This table holds under 200,000 clones. The TCR comes from a man aged 30-40 years in good health and CMV-seronegative. Sequenced sample: PBMCs.

CDR3 residues: CASSLNGQGGQPQHF. DNA of the CDR3: TGTGCCAGCAGCTTAAACGGGCAGGGTGGTCAGCCCCAGCATTTT. This chain uses TRBV7-8 with TRBJ1-5, with a tentative D call TRBD1 (5 bases). With 2 bases removed from V and 6 bases from J, the gap between germline ends came to 14 bases. The CDR3 totals 15 residues. Germline lookup yields CDR1 SGHVS and CDR2 FQNEAQ.